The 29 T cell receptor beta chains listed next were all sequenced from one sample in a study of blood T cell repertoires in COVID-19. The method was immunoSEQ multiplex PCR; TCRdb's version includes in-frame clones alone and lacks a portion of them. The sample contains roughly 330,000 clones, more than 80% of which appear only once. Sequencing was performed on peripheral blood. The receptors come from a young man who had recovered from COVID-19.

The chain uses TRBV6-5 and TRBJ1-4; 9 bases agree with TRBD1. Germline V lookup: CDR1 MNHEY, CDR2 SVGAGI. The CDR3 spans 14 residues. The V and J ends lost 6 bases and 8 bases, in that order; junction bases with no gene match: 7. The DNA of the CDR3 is TGTGCCAGCAGCCGGGACAGGGATTACGAAAAACTGTTTTTT. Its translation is CASSRDRDYEKLFF.

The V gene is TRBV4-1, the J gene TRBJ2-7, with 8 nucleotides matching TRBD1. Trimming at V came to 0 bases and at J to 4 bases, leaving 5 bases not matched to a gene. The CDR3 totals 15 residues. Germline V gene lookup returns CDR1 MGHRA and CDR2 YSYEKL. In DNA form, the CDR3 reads TGCGCCAGCAGCCAAGATACAGGGGGGCGGTACGAGCAGTACTTC. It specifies CASSQDTGGRYEQYF.

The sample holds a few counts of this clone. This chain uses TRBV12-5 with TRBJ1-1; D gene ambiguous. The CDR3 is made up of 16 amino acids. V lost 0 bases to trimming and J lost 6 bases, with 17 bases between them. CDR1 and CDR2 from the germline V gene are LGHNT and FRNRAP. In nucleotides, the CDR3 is TGTGCTAGTGGTTTGGTACTTGGGCATGGCGTTGCTGAAGCTTTCTTT. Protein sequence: CASGLVLGHGVAEAFF.

The CDR3 sequence is CASSPGVGANYGYTF. In DNA form, the CDR3 reads TGTGCCAGCAGTCCCGGGGTCGGAGCTAACTATGGCTACACCTTC. The rearrangement links TRBV6-6 to TRBJ1-2; D gene uncertain. CDR1 and CDR2 (germline): MNHNY, SVGAGI (reference sequence). The ends were cut back, 5 bases at V and 0 bases at J, with 13 bases in the middle. The CDR3 contains 15 residues.

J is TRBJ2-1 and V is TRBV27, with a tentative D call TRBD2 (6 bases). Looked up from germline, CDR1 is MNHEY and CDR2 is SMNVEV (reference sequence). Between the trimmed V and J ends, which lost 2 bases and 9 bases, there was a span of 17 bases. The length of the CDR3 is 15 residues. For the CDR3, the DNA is TGTGCCAGCAGTTTAGGGGACTCCCCGGTCGGTGAGCAGTTCTTC. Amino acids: CASSLGDSPVGEQFF.

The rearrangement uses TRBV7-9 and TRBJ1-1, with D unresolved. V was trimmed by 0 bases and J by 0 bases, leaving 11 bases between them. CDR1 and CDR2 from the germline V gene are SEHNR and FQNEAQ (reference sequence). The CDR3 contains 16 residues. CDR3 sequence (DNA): TGTGCCAGCAGCTTAGCGGGCCAGGCTATGAACACTGAAGCTTTCTTT. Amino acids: CASSLAGQAMNTEAFF.

Here the CDR3 reads CASSQQGPQETQYF. DNA of the CDR3: TGTGCCAGCAGCCAACAGGGGCCCCAAGAGACCCAGTACTTC. This chain joins TRBV9 and TRBJ2-5; the match to TRBD1 covers 7 bases. V shed 4 bases, J shed 1 base, and the junction held 4 bases outside the gene matches. The CDR3 length is 14 residues. CDR1 and CDR2 (germline): SGDLS, YYNGEE.

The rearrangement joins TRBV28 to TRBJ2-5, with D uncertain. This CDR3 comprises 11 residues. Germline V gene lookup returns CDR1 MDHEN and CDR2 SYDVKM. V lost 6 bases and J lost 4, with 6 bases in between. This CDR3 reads CASRLTETQYF. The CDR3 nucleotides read TGTGCCAGCAGACTAACAGAGACCCAGTACTTC.

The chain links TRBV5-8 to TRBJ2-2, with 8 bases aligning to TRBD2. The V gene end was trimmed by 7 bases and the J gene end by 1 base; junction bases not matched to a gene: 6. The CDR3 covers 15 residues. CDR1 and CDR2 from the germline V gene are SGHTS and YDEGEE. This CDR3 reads CASALAGLNTGELFF. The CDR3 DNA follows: TGTGCCAGCGCTTTAGCGGGATTGAACACCGGGGAGCTGTTTTTT.

The CDR3 here is CASSLGGVRTEAFF. The CDR3 DNA reads as TGTGCCAGCAGCTTAGGAGGGGTGAGAACTGAAGCTTTCTTT. The chain is built from TRBV5-4 and TRBJ1-1, with D perhaps TRBD1 (5 bases). The CDR3 consists of 14 residues. Germline loops: CDR1 SGHNT, CDR2 YYREEE (reference sequence). Trimming cost V 2 bases and J 5 bases, with 13 bases left between them.

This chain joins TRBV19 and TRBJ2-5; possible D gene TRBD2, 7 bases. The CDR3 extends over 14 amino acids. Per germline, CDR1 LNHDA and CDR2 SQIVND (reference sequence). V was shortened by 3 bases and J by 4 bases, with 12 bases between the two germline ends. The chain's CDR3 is CASSINAGAETQYF. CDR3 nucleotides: TGTGCCAGTAGTATTAATGCGGGGGCAGAGACCCAGTACTTC.

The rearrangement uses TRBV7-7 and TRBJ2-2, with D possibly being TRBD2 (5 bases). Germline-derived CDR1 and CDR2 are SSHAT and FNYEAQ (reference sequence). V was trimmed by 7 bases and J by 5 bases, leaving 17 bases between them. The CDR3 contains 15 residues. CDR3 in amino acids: CASTSRTGSTGELFF. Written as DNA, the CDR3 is TGTGCCAGCACCTCCCGGACGGGAAGTACCGGGGAGCTGTTTTTT.

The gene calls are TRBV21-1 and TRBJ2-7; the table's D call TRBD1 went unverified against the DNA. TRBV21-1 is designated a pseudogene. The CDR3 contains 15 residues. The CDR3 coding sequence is TGTGCCAGCAGCAAAGGGACAGGGGTGCCCTACGAGCAGTACTTC. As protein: CASSKGTGVPYEQYF.

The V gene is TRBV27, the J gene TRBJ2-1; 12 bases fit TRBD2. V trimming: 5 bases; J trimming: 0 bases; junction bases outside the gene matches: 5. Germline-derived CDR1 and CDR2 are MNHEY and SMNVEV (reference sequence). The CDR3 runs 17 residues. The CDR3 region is CASSTTSGGSSYNEQFF. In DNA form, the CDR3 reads TGTGCCAGCAGTACCACTAGCGGGGGGAGCTCCTACAATGAGCAGTTCTTC.

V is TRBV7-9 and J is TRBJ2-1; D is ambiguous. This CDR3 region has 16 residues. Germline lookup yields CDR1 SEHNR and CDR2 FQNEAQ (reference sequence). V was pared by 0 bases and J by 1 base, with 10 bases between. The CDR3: CASSLAETFSYNEQFF. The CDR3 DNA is TGTGCCAGCAGCTTAGCTGAGACATTTTCCTACAATGAGCAGTTCTTC. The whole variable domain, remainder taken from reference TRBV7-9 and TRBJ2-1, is DTGVSQNPRHKITKRGQNVTFRCDPISEHNRLYWYRQTLGQGPEFLTYFQNEAQLEKSRLLSDRFSAERPKGSFSTLEIQRTEQGDSAMYLCASSLAETFSYNEQFFGPGTRLTVL.

CDR3 sequence reads: CASSSGVPNTGELFF. The CDR3 DNA follows: TGTGCCAGTAGTTCGGGGGTCCCGAACACCGGGGAGCTGTTTTTT. The chain is built from TRBV19 and TRBJ2-2; TRBD2 is a possible D gene (6 bases). The V gene's germline CDR1 is LNHDA and CDR2 SQIVND (reference sequence). Trimming removed 5 bases at V and 0 bases at J, with 10 bases between. The CDR3 is 15 residues long.

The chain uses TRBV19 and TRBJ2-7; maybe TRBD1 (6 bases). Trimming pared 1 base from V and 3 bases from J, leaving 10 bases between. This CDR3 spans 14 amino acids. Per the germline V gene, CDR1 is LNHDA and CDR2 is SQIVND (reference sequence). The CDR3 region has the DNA TGTGCCAGTAGTATAGGGACAGCGAACTACGAGCAGTACTTC. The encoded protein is CASSIGTANYEQYF. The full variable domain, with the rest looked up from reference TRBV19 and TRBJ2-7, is DGGITQSPKYLFRKEGQNVTLSCEQNLNHDAMYWYRQDPGQGLRLIYYSQIVNDFQKGDIAEGYSVSREKKESFPLTVTSAQKNPTAFYLCASSIGTANYEQYFGPGTRLTVT.

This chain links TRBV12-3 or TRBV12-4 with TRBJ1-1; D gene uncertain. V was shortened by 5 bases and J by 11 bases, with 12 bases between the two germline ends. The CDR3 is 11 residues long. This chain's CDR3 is CASSHSLLAFF. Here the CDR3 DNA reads TGTGCCAGCAGTCACAGCCTGTTGGCTTTCTTT.

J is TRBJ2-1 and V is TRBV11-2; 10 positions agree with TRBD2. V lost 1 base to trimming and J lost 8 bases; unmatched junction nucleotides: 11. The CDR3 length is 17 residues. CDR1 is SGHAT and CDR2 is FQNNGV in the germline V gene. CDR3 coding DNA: TGTGCCAGCAGCTTAGGCCCTAGCGGGAGTTTTGTAGATGAGCAGTTCTTC. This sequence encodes CASSLGPSGSFVDEQFF.

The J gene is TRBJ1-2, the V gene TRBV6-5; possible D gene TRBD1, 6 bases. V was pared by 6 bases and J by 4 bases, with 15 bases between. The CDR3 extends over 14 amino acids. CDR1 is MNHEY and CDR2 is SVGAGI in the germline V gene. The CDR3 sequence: CASSNRVRGYGYTF. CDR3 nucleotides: TGTGCCAGCAGCAACAGGGTCCGGGGCTATGGCTACACCTTC.

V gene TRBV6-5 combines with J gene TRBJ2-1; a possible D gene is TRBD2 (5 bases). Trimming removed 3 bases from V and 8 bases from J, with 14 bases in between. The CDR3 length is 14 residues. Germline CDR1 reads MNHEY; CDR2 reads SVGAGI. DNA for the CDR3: TGTGCCAGCAGTTATGGGCCGGGGTCCGATGAGCAGTTCTTC. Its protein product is CASSYGPGSDEQFF.

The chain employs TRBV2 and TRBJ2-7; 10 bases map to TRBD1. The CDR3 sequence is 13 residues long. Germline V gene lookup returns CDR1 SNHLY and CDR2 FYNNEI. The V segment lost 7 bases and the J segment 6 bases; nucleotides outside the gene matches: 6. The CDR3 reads CASKGTGALEQYF. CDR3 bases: TGTGCCAGCAAAGGGACAGGGGCTCTCGAGCAGTACTTC.

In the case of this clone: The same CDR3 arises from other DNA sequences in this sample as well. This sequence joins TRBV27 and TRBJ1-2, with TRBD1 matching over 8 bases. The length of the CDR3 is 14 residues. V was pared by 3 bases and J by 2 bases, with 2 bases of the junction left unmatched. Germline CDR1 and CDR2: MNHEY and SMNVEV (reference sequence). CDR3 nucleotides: TGTGCCAGCAGTTTGACAGGGGAGAACTATGGCTACACCTTC. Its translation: CASSLTGENYGYTF.

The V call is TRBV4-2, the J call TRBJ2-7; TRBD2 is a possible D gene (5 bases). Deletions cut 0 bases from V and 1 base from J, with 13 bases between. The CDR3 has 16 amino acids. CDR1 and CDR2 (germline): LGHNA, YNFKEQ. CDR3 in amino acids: CASSQEDTGESYEQYF. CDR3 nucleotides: TGTGCCAGCAGCCAAGAAGATACCGGGGAATCCTACGAGCAGTACTTC.

DNA for the CDR3: TGCGCCAGCAGCTTGGTGTCCGGGAGCCCCCAAGAGACCCAGTACTTC. Protein: CASSLVSGSPQETQYF. V gene TRBV5-1 combines with J gene TRBJ2-5; weak D call: TRBD2 (6 bases). The CDR3 totals 16 residues. Trimming took 0 bases from V and 1 from J, leaving 13 bases between them. Per the germline V gene, CDR1 is SGHRS and CDR2 is YFSETQ.

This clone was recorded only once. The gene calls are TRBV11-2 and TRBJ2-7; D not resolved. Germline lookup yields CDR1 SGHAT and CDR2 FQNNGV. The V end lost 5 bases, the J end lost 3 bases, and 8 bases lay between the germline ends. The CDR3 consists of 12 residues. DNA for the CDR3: TGTGCCAGCAGCCCCCCGGGCTACGAGCAGTACTTC. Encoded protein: CASSPPGYEQYF.

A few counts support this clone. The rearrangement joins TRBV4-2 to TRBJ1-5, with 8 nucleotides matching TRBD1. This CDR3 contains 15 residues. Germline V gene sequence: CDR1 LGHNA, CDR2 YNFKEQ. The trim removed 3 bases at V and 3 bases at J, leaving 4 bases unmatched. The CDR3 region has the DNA TGTGCCAGCAGCCACAAGGACAGGGACAATCAGCCCCAGCATTTT. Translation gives CASSHKDRDNQPQHF.

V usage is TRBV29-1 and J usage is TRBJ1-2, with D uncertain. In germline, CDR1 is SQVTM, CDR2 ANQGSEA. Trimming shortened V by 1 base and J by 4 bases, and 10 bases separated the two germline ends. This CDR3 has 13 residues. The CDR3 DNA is TGCAGCGTTGAAGCTGGTACAGTCTATGGCTACACCTTC. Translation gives CSVEAGTVYGYTF.

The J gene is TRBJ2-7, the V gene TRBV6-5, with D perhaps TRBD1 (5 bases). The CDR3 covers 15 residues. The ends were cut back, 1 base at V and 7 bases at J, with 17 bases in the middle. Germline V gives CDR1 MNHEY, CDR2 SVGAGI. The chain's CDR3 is CASSYLQTRSGEQYF. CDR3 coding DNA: TGTGCCAGCAGTTACTTGCAGACCCGTTCAGGGGAGCAGTACTTC.